Listed here is a single T cell receptor (beta chain). The target antigen is unknown. These data belong to a study of OX40 agonist ivuxolimab in advanced cancers. Study at large: Partial responses were observed in three patients, of whom one had hepatocellular carcinoma and two had cutaneous melanoma. Study-level results: Among the lowest peripheral clonal expansion occurred in 0.1-3.0 mg/kg partial responders.

The protocol was immunoSEQ multiplex PCR, while the TCRdb copy is restricted to in-frame clones and leaves out a portion. The sample carries 65,000 to 85,000 clones, over 75% recorded once. The sequence was collected from an adult with an advanced solid tumor such as melanoma, head and neck, liver or kidney cancer. Sequenced material: CD4+ or CD8+ T cells sorted from blood, taken in a trial of the OX40 agonist ivuxolimab.

The CDR3 bases are TGTGCCAGCAGTGTACAGAGCACCTTCCTCGAGACCCAGTACTTC. Protein sequence: CASSVQSTFLETQYF. This rearrangement joins TRBV6-5 to TRBJ2-5, with D hard to call. V was pared by 5 bases and J by 5 bases, with 18 bases between. The CDR3 covers 15 residues. Germline V gene data show CDR1 as MNHEY and CDR2 as SVGAGI.